The entry below gives a single T cell receptor beta chain sequence along with its context. Its antigen remains unknown. These data originate in a study of CD4+ T cells in melanoma. General study points: CD8+ T cell, macrophage and B cell function reportedly correlated with neoantigen-specific CD4+ T cells. Reportedly, melanoma neoantigen-specific CD4+ T cells showed varied differentiation states.

The CDR3 is 13 amino acids. V was trimmed by 5 bases and J by 8 bases, leaving 15 bases between them. The germline CDR1 and CDR2 sequences are SEHNR and FQNEAQ (reference sequence). Using immunoSEQ multiplex PCR, the repertoire was profiled, and TCRdb retains in-frame clones only, with some absent. The sample carries about 140,000 clones, about nine tenths recorded once. This receptor was obtained from a human donor with melanoma. The chain employs TRBV7-9 and TRBJ1-1; D perhaps matches TRBD1 (5 bases). CDR3 coding DNA: TGTGCCAGCAGCCCCCAGACAGAGGGAGAAGCTTTCTTT. Translating it yields CASSPQTEGEAFF.